This entry lists 20 T cell receptor beta chains sequenced from one sample in a study of blood T cell repertoires in COVID-19. Produced via immunoSEQ multiplex PCR; TCRdb's table is partial and in-frame only. The data show more than 80,000 clones, about nine tenths seen once. The specimen was peripheral blood. Every receptor here comes from a human donor with active COVID-19. The donor label of this sample is uncertain.

The chain joins TRBV7-2 to TRBJ1-1; unclear D gene. V was clipped by 0 bases and J by 4 bases, with 15 bases between them. Germline V gene data show CDR1 as SGHTA and CDR2 as FQGNSA. CDR3 length: 16 residues. In nucleotides, the CDR3 is TGTGCCAGCAGCTTAGCCGGGTCGCGAGGAGGCACTGAAGCTTTCTTT. It specifies CASSLAGSRGGTEAFF.

V and J are TRBV15 and TRBJ1-3; 11 bases line up with TRBD1. Germline V gene sequence: CDR1 LNHNV, CDR2 YYDKDF (reference sequence). Trimming at V came to 7 bases and at J to 2 bases, leaving 4 bases not matched to a gene. The CDR3 extends over 15 amino acids. The CDR3 DNA reads as TGTGCCACCACGGTGGACAGGGGGCCTGGAAACACCATATATTTT. Residues: CATTVDRGPGNTIYF.

J is TRBJ2-3 and V is TRBV12-3 or TRBV12-4, with D possibly TRBD1 on 6 matching bases. The CDR3 consists of 13 residues. V was clipped by 6 bases and J by 0 bases, with 7 bases between them. As DNA, the CDR3 is TGTGCCAGCAGGGGGGCTAGCACAGATACGCAGTATTTT. Protein product: CASRGASTDTQYF.

The rearrangement joins TRBV28 to TRBJ2-7; 8 bases match TRBD2. The CDR3 length is 14 residues. CDR1 and CDR2 (germline): MDHEN, SYDVKM. V dropped 3 bases and J dropped 6; count of bases not matched to a gene: 7. The CDR3 protein is CASSFGRGGFEQYF. CDR3 bases: TGTGCCAGCAGTTTCGGACGGGGGGGCTTCGAGCAGTACTTC. Full variable domain (rest looked up from reference TRBV28 and TRBJ2-7): DVKVTQSSRYLVKRTGEKVFLECVQDMDHENMFWYRQDPGLGLRLIYFSYDVKMKEKGDIPEGYSVSREKKERFSLILESASTNQTSMYLCASSFGRGGFEQYFGPGTRLTVT.

The chain uses TRBV5-1 and TRBJ2-7, with D possibly being TRBD1 (6 bases). The germline V gene has CDR1 SGHRS and CDR2 YFSETQ. The CDR3 totals 14 residues. V lost 6 bases and J lost 2, with 15 bases in between. The CDR3 sequence: CASKVDTGPYEQYF. The CDR3 DNA reads as TGCGCCAGCAAAGTGGATACAGGGCCCTACGAGCAGTACTTC. Full variable domain (outside the CDR3, taken from reference TRBV5-1 and TRBJ2-7): KAGVTQTPRYLIKTRGQQVTLSCSPISGHRSVSWYQQTPGQGLQFLFEYFSETQRNKGNFPGRFSGRQFSNSRSEMNVSTLELGDSALYLCASKVDTGPYEQYFGPGTRLTVT.

The chain links TRBV11-2 to TRBJ2-3; D unresolved. The CDR3 totals 15 residues. The V gene lost 0 bases and the J gene lost 2 bases, with 9 bases spanning the gap. The germline V gene has CDR1 SGHAT and CDR2 FQNNGV. CDR3 sequence: CASSLDFSHTDTQYF. The CDR3 DNA sequence: TGTGCCAGCAGCTTAGATTTTTCACACACAGATACGCAGTATTTT.

The J gene is TRBJ2-3, the V gene TRBV5-1; D gene ambiguous. The V end lost 2 bases, the J end lost 3 bases, and 4 bases lay between the germline ends. The CDR3 totals 12 residues. Looked up from germline, CDR1 is SGHRS and CDR2 is YFSETQ. The CDR3, as DNA: TGCGCCAGCAGCTTTCGGACAGATACGCAGTATTTT. It is translated as CASSFRTDTQYF.

CDR3 in amino acids: CASRGTGSYYGYTF. As DNA, the CDR3 is TGTGCCAGCAGAGGGACAGGGTCCTACTATGGCTACACCTTC. The chain uses TRBV3-1 (or the pseudogene TRBV3-2) and TRBJ1-2; 9 bases match TRBD1. With 6 bases clipped from V and 3 bases from J, the junction kept 5 bases outside the gene matches. This CDR3 region has 14 residues. CDR1 and CDR2 (germline): LGHDT, YNNKEL (reference sequence).

There are a few counts of this clone. The CDR3: CASSSGQGGSPLHF. As DNA, the CDR3 is TGTGCCAGCAGCTCCGGACAGGGCGGCTCACCCCTCCACTTT. This chain connects TRBV7-8 to TRBJ1-6; 8 nucleotides agree with TRBD1. This CDR3 has 14 residues. J lost 10 bases, V lost 4 bases, and 6 bases had no gene match. Per germline, CDR1 SGHVS and CDR2 FQNEAQ.

The V and J genes are TRBV6-5 and TRBJ1-2; D is undetermined. This CDR3 comprises 14 residues. The V end was cut by 10 bases, the J end by 1 base, with 16 bases between. The germline V gene has CDR1 MNHEY and CDR2 SVGAGI. Here the CDR3 DNA reads TGTGCCACCGCGGGTTTGGCCTTTAACTATGGCTACACCTTC. Translated: CATAGLAFNYGYTF.

The chain links TRBV7-6 to TRBJ1-4; no reliable D call. The V gene lost 3 bases and the J gene lost 5 bases, with 16 bases spanning the gap. This CDR3 spans 16 amino acids. Per germline, CDR1 SGHVS and CDR2 FNYEAQ. CDR3 in amino acids: CASSLATRVANEKLFF. The DNA of the CDR3 is TGTGCCAGCAGCTTGGCAACTCGGGTGGCGAATGAAAAACTGTTTTTT.

V is TRBV5-4 and J is TRBJ2-1; TRBD1 matches at 7 bases. CDR1 is SGHNT, CDR2 YYREEE, per germline (reference sequence). The CDR3 spans 15 residues. J gave up 5 bases and V 0 bases, and 5 bases lay outside the gene matches. In nucleotides, the CDR3 is TGTGCCAGCAGCTTGGGGGACAGAAGAAACAATGAGCAGTTCTTC. It yields the protein CASSLGDRRNNEQFF.

The V and J genes are TRBV7-2 and TRBJ2-6; D ambiguous. V was clipped by 5 bases and J by 0 bases, with 11 bases between them. The CDR3 is 16 residues long. Germline loops: CDR1 SGHTA, CDR2 FQGNSA. The CDR3 sequence: CASSRVLPSGANVLTF. In DNA, the CDR3 is TGTGCCAGCAGCCGGGTCTTACCCTCTGGGGCCAACGTCCTGACTTTC.

V gene TRBV13 combines with J gene TRBJ2-2; possible D gene TRBD1, 6 bases. The CDR3 extends over 14 amino acids. Germline V gene data show CDR1 as PRHDT and CDR2 as FYEKMQ (reference sequence). V lost 2 bases and J lost 6, with 10 bases in between. CDR3 DNA sequence: TGTGCCAGCAGCTTAACACAGGGACCCGGGGAGCTGTTTTTT. The encoded protein is CASSLTQGPGELFF.

V is TRBV7-3 and J is TRBJ1-2, with D tentatively TRBD1 (5 bases). Trimming left V 4 bases short and J 9 bases short, with 21 bases between. The germline V gene has CDR1 SGHTA and CDR2 FQGTGA. The length of the CDR3 is 15 residues. The CDR3 sequence is CASSSFGQGPSSYTF. CDR3 DNA sequence: TGTGCCAGCAGCTCCTTTGGGCAGGGCCCCTCTAGCTACACCTTC.

This clone was seen a few times. This chain's CDR3 is CSASGTNEAFF. The CDR3, as DNA: TGCAGTGCTAGCGGGACTAACGAAGCTTTCTTT. The rearrangement links TRBV20-1 to TRBJ1-1, with D perhaps TRBD1 (5 bases). Germline-derived CDR1 and CDR2 are DFQATT and SNEGSKA (reference sequence). The V and J ends lost 3 bases and 8 bases respectively, with 10 bases between them. CDR3 length equals 11 residues.

Note on this clone: An end of the junction differs from the germline gene, which may be a read error. V gene TRBV7-7 combines with J gene TRBJ1-1; D uncertain. CDR3 length: 13 residues. CDR1 and CDR2 from the germline V gene are SSHAT and FNYEAQ (reference sequence). CDR3 in amino acids: CASSLGENTEAFF. The CDR3 coding sequence is TGTGCTAGCAGCTTAGGAGAGAACACTGAAGCTTTCTTT.

The V gene is TRBV6-2 or TRBV6-3, the J gene TRBJ2-5; a weak D match, TRBD1 (6 bases). The CDR3 totals 14 residues. Germline CDR1 reads MNHEY; CDR2 reads SVGEGT. Trimming pared 4 bases from V and 5 bases from J, leaving 14 bases between. The CDR3 DNA reads TGTGCCAGCAGTTCGGGACAAGGTGGGGAGACCCAGTACTTC. Its translation is CASSSGQGGETQYF.

The rearrangement uses TRBV9 and TRBJ1-1; weak D call: TRBD1 (6 bases). The V and J ends lost 0 bases and 1 base respectively, with 16 bases between them. Germline V gene data show CDR1 as SGDLS and CDR2 as YYNGEE. The CDR3 is 17 residues long. DNA of the CDR3: TGTGCCAGCAGCGTAGGGTCGACAGGCCTTTGGAACACTGAAGCTTTCTTT. Translated, it gives CASSVGSTGLWNTEAFF.

This sequence joins TRBV6-5 and TRBJ1-2; D call uncertain. The germline V gene has CDR1 MNHEY and CDR2 SVGAGI. The V end was cut by 10 bases, the J end by 8 bases, with 20 bases between. CDR3 size: 13 residues. CDR3 amino acids: CATTNPPAGGYTF. The CDR3 DNA is TGTGCCACAACAAACCCCCCTGCGGGAGGCTACACCTTC.